The 6 T cell receptor beta chains given below trace back to one sample, sequenced in a study of T cells in Graves' hyperthyroidism and ophthalmopathy. TCR beta CDR3 sequences were amplified from RNA transcripts. In the first-round RT-PCR of the TCR CDR3, the HTBI primer set was used. Each CDR3 protein is one row after TCRdb ran MiXCR on the multiplex PCR reads. Of more than 500,000 distinct CDR3 sequences in the sample, 40% to 55% were seen once. Sample: peripheral blood or thyroid tissue (not recorded which). Source of these receptors: an adult woman with Graves' disease, either hyperthyroidism or ophthalmopathy (not recorded which).

This clonotype was detected many times. This rearrangement joins TRBV10-3 to TRBJ2-5; 11 positions agree with TRBD2. Germline CDR1 reads ENHRY; CDR2 reads SYGVKD. After removal of 4 bases from V and 5 bases from J, the junction contained 6 bases not matched to a gene. The length of the CDR3 is 15 residues. The CDR3 is CAISAIAGGRETQYF. DNA for the CDR3: TGTGCCATCAGTGCTATAGCGGGAGGGCGCGAGACCCAGTACTTC.

As to this clonotype: This may come from a read error, since a much larger clone is one base off. The chain has TRBV5-4 and TRBJ2-5; maybe TRBD1 (6 bases). V was shortened by 6 bases and J by 4 bases, with 19 bases between the two germline ends. Germline CDR1 reads SGHNT; CDR2 reads YYREEE (reference sequence). CDR3 size: 15 residues. The CDR3 nucleotides read TGTGCCAGCACCTCCGCACAGGGCACCCGAGAGACCCAGTACTTC. Amino acids: CASTSAQGTRETQYF.

The chain links TRBV7-3 to TRBJ2-6; TRBD1 matches 7 bases. The germline CDR1 and CDR2 sequences are SGHTA and FQGTGA. This CDR3 spans 18 amino acids. V shed 1 base, J shed 0 bases, and the junction held 6 bases outside the gene matches. CDR3 coding DNA: TGTGCCAGCAGCTTAAAGAGGGGACAGACCTCTGGGGCCAACGTCCTGACTTTC. Its protein product is CASSLKRGQTSGANVLTF.

The rearrangement links TRBV7-6 to TRBJ1-3; the D gene is possibly TRBD1 (5 bases). The V gene lost 4 bases and the J gene lost 9 bases, with 19 bases spanning the gap. Germline CDR1 and CDR2: SGHVS and FNYEAQ. The CDR3 has 15 amino acids. The CDR3 DNA reads as TGTGCCAGCAGCTCGAGCCTCCCAGGGACCTCCACCATATATTTT. It translates to CASSSSLPGTSTIYF.

This chain links TRBV10-3 with TRBJ1-1, with 10 bases identical to TRBD1. Germline V gene sequence: CDR1 ENHRY, CDR2 SYGVKD. The CDR3 is 14 amino acids. Unmatched junction bases numbered 3, after V lost 7 bases and J lost 1 base. The DNA of the CDR3 is TGTGCCATCACGGACAGGGGGGCGAACACTGAAGCTTTCTTT. Encoded protein: CAITDRGANTEAFF.

This clonotype has ten or more counts. CDR3 in DNA: TGTGCCAGCAGCGTAGAAGACAGGCCAATTGGGAACACCATATATTTT. Protein: CASSVEDRPIGNTIYF. The V gene is TRBV9, the J gene TRBJ1-3; the D gene is possibly TRBD1 (6 bases). V shed 0 bases and J shed 7 bases, with 17 bases lying between them. The CDR3 has 16 residues. Germline V gene data show CDR1 as SGDLS and CDR2 as YYNGEE.